The TCR beta chain described here comes from a study of blood T cell repertoires in COVID-19. Background on the study: T cells, B-cell-depleted T cells, or PBMCs provided the cDNA or gDNA that served as material.

This CDR3 has 17 residues. Germline CDR1 is MNHEY and CDR2 is SVGEGT. Trimming removed 6 bases from V and 2 bases from J, with 20 bases in between. Authors' data handling: Scientists estimated how many nucleated cells there were by amplifying reference gene primers. The protocol was immunoSEQ multiplex PCR, while the TCRdb copy is restricted to in-frame clones and leaves out a portion. That table supplies the V and J calls and clone size; D and trimming were determined from the DNA. The sample yields 240,000 or so clones, approximately 80% seen once. The receptor was isolated from a woman of 80 years or more with acute or convalescent COVID-19. Source material: peripheral blood. The chain combines TRBV6-2 or TRBV6-3 with TRBJ2-4, with D maybe TRBD1 (6 bases). CDR3 sequence: CASSSPQGPLTKNIQYF. CDR3 DNA sequence: TGTGCCAGCAGCTCACCACAGGGCCCCCTTACCAAAAACATTCAGTACTTC.